Each of the 27 T cell receptor beta chains below was sequenced from the same sample in a study of Graves' ophthalmopathy and Graves' hyperthyroidism. Researchers took RNA transcripts and amplified TCR beta CDR3 regions from them. An initial RT-PCR round employing HTBI primers preceded a second-round multiplex PCR. TCRdb re-derived calls from the multiplex PCR reads in MiXCR, one entry per CDR3 protein. This repertoire shows 300,000 to 450,000 distinct CDR3 sequences, approximately 17% found once; its top ten account for 2% to 2.5%. The sequencing input was peripheral blood. Source of these receptors: an adult woman with stable Graves' hyperthyroidism.

This clonotype was observed many times. V usage is TRBV30 and J usage is TRBJ1-2; D not resolved. The ends were cut back, 0 bases at V and 6 bases at J, with 14 bases in the middle. CDR1 GTSNPN and CDR2 SVGIG come from the germline V gene (reference sequence). The CDR3 sequence is 14 residues long. CDR3: CAWSVLGLVDGYTF. CDR3 nucleotide sequence: TGTGCCTGGAGTGTACTGGGTCTAGTAGATGGCTACACCTTC.

This clonotype was counted between two and nine times. The chain is built from TRBV15 and TRBJ2-2; unclear D gene. The germline V gene has CDR1 LNHNV and CDR2 YYDKDF (reference sequence). There are 17 residues in the CDR3. V was shortened by 0 bases and J by 1 base, with 12 bases between the two germline ends. CDR3 loop: CATSRDLPPQNTGELFF. Here the CDR3 DNA reads TGTGCCACCAGCAGAGATCTGCCCCCCCAGAACACCGGGGAGCTGTTTTTT.

Many counts were recorded for this clonotype. The chain combines TRBV7-2 with TRBJ2-7, with 7 bases that match TRBD1. The V segment lost 1 base and the J segment 6 bases; nucleotides outside the gene matches: 6. The germline gives CDR1 SGHTA, CDR2 FQGNSA. There are 14 residues in the CDR3. The CDR3: CASSLDSTGREQYF. CDR3 DNA sequence: TGTGCCAGCAGCTTAGATTCGACAGGGCGCGAGCAGTACTTC.

This sequence joins TRBV2 and TRBJ2-2; the D is unclear. This CDR3 has 17 amino acids. The germline V gene encodes CDR1 SNHLY and CDR2 FYNNEI. Deletions cut 6 bases from V and 0 bases from J, with 17 bases between. The CDR3 sequence is CASRARLQAANTGELFF. The CDR3 region has the DNA TGTGCCAGCAGGGCCCGACTCCAGGCCGCGAACACCGGGGAGCTGTTTTTT.

This clonotype has a count of ten or more. The rearrangement links TRBV5-1 to TRBJ2-7; TRBD1 or TRBD2 may be the D gene (6 bases each). CDR1 is SGHRS and CDR2 is YFSETQ in the germline V gene. Deletions cut 5 bases from V and 3 bases from J, with 18 bases between. CDR3 size: 15 residues. The CDR3 spells CASRWGAGKDYEQYF. CDR3 DNA sequence: TGCGCCAGCAGGTGGGGGGCAGGGAAGGACTACGAGCAGTACTTC.

This clonotype was detected many times. The rearrangement links TRBV28 to TRBJ2-5; D is uncertain. The V gene lost 3 bases and the J gene lost 1 base, with 9 bases spanning the gap. The CDR3 runs to 14 residues. Germline lookup yields CDR1 MDHEN and CDR2 SYDVKM. Here the CDR3 DNA reads TGTGCCAGCAGTTTTGGCGGTAGCCAAGAGACCCAGTACTTC. This encodes CASSFGGSQETQYF. Supplemented by reference TRBV28 and TRBJ2-5, the full variable domain reads DVKVTQSSRYLVKRTGEKVFLECVQDMDHENMFWYRQDPGLGLRLIYFSYDVKMKEKGDIPEGYSVSREKKERFSLILESASTNQTSMYLCASSFGGSQETQYFGPGTRLLVL.

The table lists this clonotype with many counts. The CDR3 loop reads CSASPKPGNTIYF. The CDR3 DNA is TGCAGTGCTAGTCCCAAACCTGGAAACACCATATATTTT. This rearrangement joins TRBV20-1 to TRBJ1-3; D is unclear. Trimming pared 3 bases from V and 2 bases from J, leaving 8 bases between. This CDR3 has 13 amino acids. Germline values: CDR1 DFQATT, CDR2 SNEGSKA (reference sequence).

This clonotype was recorded at least ten times. The chain couples TRBV9 to TRBJ2-3; 14 bases align to TRBD2. The germline V gene encodes CDR1 SGDLS and CDR2 YYNGEE. The CDR3 is 16 residues long. V lost 3 bases to trimming and J lost 8 bases; unmatched junction nucleotides: 8. Written as DNA, the CDR3 is TGTGCCAGCAGCGGCGGGACTAGCGGGAGTGGTGGTACGCAGTATTTT. Translating gives CASSGGTSGSGGTQYF.

The chain recombines TRBV18 with TRBJ2-4; 7 bases fit TRBD1. Germline V gene lookup returns CDR1 KGHSH and CDR2 LQKENI. CDR3 length: 16 residues. Losses at the gene ends were 3 bases for V and 0 bases for J; bases not matched to a gene: 5. CDR3 bases: TGTGCCAGCTCACCCGACAGGGCCCTAGCCAAAAACATTCAGTACTTC. Its protein product is CASSPDRALAKNIQYF. The whole variable domain, remainder taken from reference TRBV18 and TRBJ2-4, is NAGVMQNPRHLVRRRGQEARLRCSPMKGHSHVYWYRQLPEEGLKFMVYLQKENIIDESGMPKERFSAEFPKEGPSILRIQQVVRGDSAAYFCASSPDRALAKNIQYFGAGTRLSVL.

There are many counts of this clonotype. V is TRBV5-1 and J is TRBJ1-1, with TRBD1 as a possible D gene (5 bases). CDR3 length: 16 amino acids. Trimming removed 9 bases from V and 0 bases from J, with 21 bases in between. The V gene's germline CDR1 is SGHRS and CDR2 YFSETQ. CDR3 amino acids: CATKKYPGTMNTEAFF. DNA for the CDR3: TGCGCCACCAAAAAATACCCCGGGACTATGAACACTGAAGCTTTCTTT.

This clonotype was detected ten times or more. The chain joins TRBV28 to TRBJ2-5, with a weak D call TRBD2 (6 bases). Germline values: CDR1 MDHEN, CDR2 SYDVKM. V gave up 3 bases and J gave up 0 bases, with 14 bases separating them. This CDR3 has 16 residues. Here the CDR3 reads CASSFSRGGNQETQYF. In DNA form, the CDR3 reads TGTGCCAGCAGTTTTAGCCGTGGAGGGAACCAAGAGACCCAGTACTTC. Full variable domain (missing parts from reference TRBV28 and TRBJ2-5): DVKVTQSSRYLVKRTGEKVFLECVQDMDHENMFWYRQDPGLGLRLIYFSYDVKMKEKGDIPEGYSVSREKKERFSLILESASTNQTSMYLCASSFSRGGNQETQYFGPGTRLLVL.

The chain carries TRBV20-1 and TRBJ1-5, with 12 bases identical to TRBD1. Germline trimming cut 5 bases from V and 8 bases from J; bases unmatched to any gene: 7. Germline V gene lookup returns CDR1 DFQATT and CDR2 SNEGSKA (reference sequence). This CDR3 region has 14 residues. Written as DNA, the CDR3 is TGCAGTGCTCCCGGGACAGGGGGCGTAAAGCCCCAGCATTTT. Its protein product is CSAPGTGGVKPQHF.

This clonotype occurred many times. V gene TRBV2 combines with J gene TRBJ2-5, with D possibly matching TRBD1 (7 bases). The V and J ends lost 3 bases and 5 bases respectively, with 19 bases between them. This CDR3 region has 16 residues. In germline, CDR1 is SNHLY, CDR2 FYNNEI. This CDR3 reads CASSDPAPGGTETQYF. The DNA for the CDR3 is TGTGCCAGCAGTGATCCTGCCCCAGGGGGGACGGAGACCCAGTACTTC. Complete variable domain (other parts from reference TRBV2 and TRBJ2-5): EPEVTQTPSHQVTQMGQEVILRCVPISNHLYFYWYRQILGQKVEFLVSFYNNEISEKSEIFDDQFSVERPDGSNFTLKIRSTKLEDSAMYFCASSDPAPGGTETQYFGPGTRLLVL.

This clonotype was found once. Being one base from a much bigger clone, this may be a read error. The chain has TRBV19 and TRBJ1-3; no clear D gene. Germline V lookup: CDR1 LNHDA, CDR2 SQIVND (reference sequence). This CDR3 spans 12 amino acids. In nucleotides, the CDR3 is TGTGTCAGTGCCCGAGCCGGAAACACCATATATTTT. Its protein product is CVSARAGNTIYF.

This clonotype has a handful of counts. The chain is built from TRBV2 and TRBJ2-7, with D possibly matching TRBD1 (6 bases). The V and J ends lost 5 bases and 3 bases respectively, with 8 bases between them. The CDR3 extends over 12 amino acids. Germline loops: CDR1 SNHLY, CDR2 FYNNEI. The CDR3 loop reads CASSRTVYEQYF. The CDR3 coding sequence is TGTGCCAGCAGTCGGACAGTCTACGAGCAGTACTTC.

In this sample, this clonotype turned up many times. The chain carries TRBV29-1 and TRBJ2-5; D assignment may be TRBD1 or TRBD2 (5 bases each). The germline V gene encodes CDR1 SQVTM and CDR2 ANQGSEA. V was shortened by 3 bases and J by 9 bases, with 17 bases between the two germline ends. This CDR3 is 13 amino acids long. The chain's CDR3 is CSVDWSGTGAQYF. The DNA for the CDR3 is TGCAGCGTTGATTGGTCAGGGACCGGGGCCCAGTACTTC.

The V gene is TRBV7-8, the J gene TRBJ2-7; weak D call: TRBD1 (6 bases). The length of the CDR3 is 14 residues. V was shortened by 3 bases and J by 4 bases, with 13 bases between the two germline ends. Germline lookup yields CDR1 SGHVS and CDR2 FQNEAQ. CDR3 sequence: CASSLVQGGYEQYF. The CDR3 DNA reads as TGTGCCAGCAGCTTGGTACAGGGTGGATACGAGCAGTACTTC.

This clonotype was recorded at least ten times. The genes are TRBV13 and TRBJ1-2; TRBD1 matches at 12 bases. There are 20 residues in the CDR3. Per germline, CDR1 PRHDT and CDR2 FYEKMQ (reference sequence). Trimming at V came to 5 bases and at J to 1 base, leaving 17 bases not matched to a gene. CDR3 in amino acids: CASSPRARGQGAGRNYGYTF. The CDR3 coding sequence is TGTGCCAGCAGCCCAAGAGCCCGGGGACAGGGGGCAGGACGTAACTATGGCTACACCTTC.

This clonotype was picked up many times. V is TRBV28 and J is TRBJ2-7, with a tentative D call TRBD2 (5 bases). V gave up 6 bases and J gave up 7 bases, with 22 bases separating them. Germline V gene sequence: CDR1 MDHEN, CDR2 SYDVKM. The CDR3 runs to 15 residues. The CDR3: CASSSSSTGIWEQYF. CDR3 DNA sequence: TGTGCCAGCAGCTCATCCTCCACGGGGATTTGGGAGCAGTACTTC.

On this clonotype: This may be a read error: a much more frequent sequence differs by one nucleotide. The V and J genes are TRBV24-1 and TRBJ2-4, with D uncertain. This CDR3 comprises 15 residues. Germline CDR1 is KGHDR and CDR2 is SFDVKD. The CDR3 DNA reads as TGTGCCACCAGTGATCCCGGCTTGGGCAAAAACATTAAGTACTTC. Its translation: CATSDPGLGKNIKYF.

At least ten counts were recorded for this clonotype. This chain uses TRBV28 with TRBJ1-5; 8 bases are shared with TRBD1. V was clipped by 3 bases and J by 6 bases; unmatched bases: 13. The germline V gene encodes CDR1 MDHEN and CDR2 SYDVKM. This CDR3 has 17 amino acids. The CDR3 loop reads CASSFTLGTGAGQPQHF. CDR3 sequence (DNA): TGTGCCAGCAGTTTCACCTTAGGGACAGGTGCCGGTCAGCCCCAGCATTTT.

This clonotype came up many times. This CDR3 reads CASSTLPTSGRAGWGGEQYF. The CDR3 region has the DNA TGTGCCAGCAGCACCCTCCCCACTAGCGGGAGGGCCGGGTGGGGAGGGGAGCAGTACTTC. The chain employs TRBV7-6 and TRBJ2-7; 13 bases fit TRBD2. The ends lost 5 bases at V and 7 bases at J; junction bases unmatched: 23. Germline V gene sequence: CDR1 SGHVS, CDR2 FNYEAQ. CDR3 length: 20 amino acids.

This clonotype has at least ten counts. The J gene is TRBJ2-2, the V gene TRBV29-1, with TRBD1 as a possible D gene (5 bases). The CDR3 is 14 amino acids. Deletions cut 2 bases from V and 0 bases from J, with 7 bases between. The germline V gene encodes CDR1 SQVTM and CDR2 ANQGSEA. CDR3 sequence reads: CSVEQGANTGELFF. CDR3 bases: TGCAGCGTTGAACAGGGCGCGAACACCGGGGAGCTGTTTTTT.

This clonotype appeared many times. This chain uses TRBV28 with TRBJ1-1; D remains ambiguous. The CDR3 length is 13 residues. Between the trimmed V and J ends, which lost 5 bases and 8 bases, there was a span of 15 bases. Germline CDR1 MDHEN, CDR2 SYDVKM. The CDR3 spells CASSRSSPMEAFF. The CDR3 DNA follows: TGTGCCAGCAGTAGAAGTTCCCCAATGGAAGCTTTCTTT.

This clonotype was seen many times. The gene calls are TRBV20-1 and TRBJ1-1; TRBD1 is a possible D gene (5 bases). The germline V gene has CDR1 DFQATT and CDR2 SNEGSKA (reference sequence). V was shortened by 5 bases and J by 0 bases, with 13 bases between the two germline ends. The length of the CDR3 is 14 residues. The CDR3 protein is CSASADTLNTEAFF. In DNA, the CDR3 is TGCAGTGCTTCAGCGGACACTCTGAACACTGAAGCTTTCTTT.

This clonotype was observed at least ten times. The chain employs TRBV4-2 and TRBJ1-2; 9 bases align to TRBD1. Germline CDR1 LGHNA, CDR2 YNFKEQ. The trim removed 1 base at V and 4 bases at J, leaving 4 bases unmatched. The CDR3 spans 15 residues. CDR3 sequence (DNA): TGTGCCAGCAGCCAAGGGGACAGGGAAAGCTATGGCTACACCTTC. Its translation: CASSQGDRESYGYTF.

This clonotype was counted at least ten times. V gene TRBV10-3 combines with J gene TRBJ1-1, with D possibly TRBD1 on 5 matching bases. Germline V lookup: CDR1 ENHRY, CDR2 SYGVKD. The germline V and J ends were trimmed by 5 bases and 1 base, with 14 bases remaining between them. The CDR3 loop spans 15 amino acids. CDR3 coding DNA: TGTGCCATCAGTCCGTTGGGGCAGACGAACACTGAAGCTTTCTTT. It codes for CAISPLGQTNTEAFF.